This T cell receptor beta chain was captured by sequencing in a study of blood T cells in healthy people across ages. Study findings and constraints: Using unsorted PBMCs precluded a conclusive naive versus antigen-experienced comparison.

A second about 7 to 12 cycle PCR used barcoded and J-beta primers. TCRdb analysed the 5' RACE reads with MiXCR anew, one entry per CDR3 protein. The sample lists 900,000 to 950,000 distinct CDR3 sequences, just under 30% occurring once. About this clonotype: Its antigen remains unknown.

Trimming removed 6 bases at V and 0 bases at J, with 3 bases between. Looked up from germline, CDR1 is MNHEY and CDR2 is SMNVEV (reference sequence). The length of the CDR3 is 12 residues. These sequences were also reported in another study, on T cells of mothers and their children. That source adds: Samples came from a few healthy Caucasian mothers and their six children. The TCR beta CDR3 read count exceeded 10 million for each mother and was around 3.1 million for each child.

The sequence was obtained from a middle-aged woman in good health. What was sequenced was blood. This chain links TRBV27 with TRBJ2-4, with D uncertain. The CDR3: CASSSAKNIQYF. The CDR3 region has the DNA TGTGCCAGCAGCTCAGCCAAAAACATTCAGTACTTC.